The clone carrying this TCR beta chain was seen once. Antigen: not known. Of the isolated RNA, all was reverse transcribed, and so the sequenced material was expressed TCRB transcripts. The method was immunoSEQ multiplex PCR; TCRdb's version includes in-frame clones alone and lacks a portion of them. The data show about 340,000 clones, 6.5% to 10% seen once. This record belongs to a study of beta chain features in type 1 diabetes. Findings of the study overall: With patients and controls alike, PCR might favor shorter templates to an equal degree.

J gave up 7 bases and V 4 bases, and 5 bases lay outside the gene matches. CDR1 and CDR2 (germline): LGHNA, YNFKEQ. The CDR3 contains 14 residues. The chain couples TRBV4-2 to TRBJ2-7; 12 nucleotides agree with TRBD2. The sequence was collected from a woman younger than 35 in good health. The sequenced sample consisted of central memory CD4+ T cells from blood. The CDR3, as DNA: TGTGCCAGCAGCCTTGGACTAGCGGGATATGAGCAGTACTTC. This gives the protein CASSLGLAGYEQYF.